This T cell receptor beta chain was profiled in a study of T-cell reconstitution after alpha-beta-depleted transplantation in children. Preparation of the TCRbeta library used unique molecular identifiers. TCRdb reprocessed the PCR reads via MiXCR and lists one record per CDR3 protein. The table lists about 980,000 distinct CDR3 sequences, less than 30% of them singletons. Findings of the study overall: When one year had passed after transplant, most T-cell counts and diversity came from newly produced T cells. Alpha-beta T cells present about two months after transplant were reported to originate from several hundred expanded graft clones. At day 60, the high TCRbeta diversity found in some patients originated from recipient T cells and thymic progenitors that had survived.

The V gene lost 9 bases and the J gene lost 5 bases, with 13 bases spanning the gap. The CDR3 covers 12 residues. CDR1 is SNHLY and CDR2 is FYNNEI in the germline V gene. As regards this clonotype: Its antigen is still unknown.

The chain employs TRBV2 and TRBJ1-2; D uncertain. This sequence originates from a boy under three years old who had a stem cell transplant for SCID, so the T cells may come from the graft donor. Material: PBMCs, mostly from graft donor cells, obtained 360 days after TCRalphabeta/CD19-depleted stem cell transplant. Here the CDR3 DNA reads TGTGCCAGGGCTTCGGGAAAGTATGGCTACACCTTC. Residues: CARASGKYGYTF.